These 3 T cell receptor beta chains share one sample of origin, sequenced in a study of graft-versus-host responses after intestinal transplantation. Researchers processed graft tissue to release intraepithelial and lamina propria lymphocytes. TCRdb's copy holds only in-frame clones and misses some; the assay was immunoSEQ multiplex PCR. The table shows fewer than 20,000 clones, with 65% to 85% occurring only once. Material: ileum tissue, obtained about 430 days after intestinal transplant. These receptors were obtained from a human patient who received an intestinal transplant, so some T cells may come from the graft donor.

The chain combines TRBV7-2 with TRBJ1-3; TRBD1 aligns across 10 bases. Germline-derived CDR1 and CDR2 are SGHTA and FQGNSA. The CDR3 totals 15 residues. V trimming: 5 bases; J trimming: 5 bases; junction bases outside the gene matches: 6. In DNA form, the CDR3 reads TGTGCCAGCAGCCTCCTGACAGGGGGCAGAAACACCATATATTTT. It yields the protein CASSLLTGGRNTIYF.

The chain couples TRBV6-5 to TRBJ2-5; D call uncertain. The CDR3 extends over 11 amino acids. Germline CDR1 and CDR2: MNHEY and SVGAGI. The V gene lost 6 bases and the J gene lost 7 bases, with 9 bases spanning the gap. CDR3 sequence: CASSQAGTQYF. The CDR3, as DNA: TGTGCCAGCAGCCAGGCCGGGACCCAGTACTTC.

Comment on this clone: A junction boundary mismatches the germline segment, possibly from a read error. The chain recombines TRBV7-7 with TRBJ1-3; D uncertain. Germline loops: CDR1 SSHAT, CDR2 FNYEAQ (reference sequence). The CDR3 extends over 13 amino acids. Here the CDR3 DNA reads TGTGCTAGCAGCTTAGAAGCTGGAAACACCATATATTTT. This gives the protein CASSLEAGNTIYF.